A selection of T cell receptor beta chains follows, all from one sample in a study of identical twins. Each CDR3 protein is one row after TCRdb ran MiXCR on the 5' RACE reads. The table includes 450,000 or so distinct CDR3 sequences, 20% to 25% detected once. The sample also formed part of further work on T cells expressing NK-cell markers.

The sequencing sample was made of CD4+ T cells sorted from blood. These receptors originate from a woman between 18 and 29 years old in good health. Both conserved end residues are part of each CDR3. A D gene is named only where the DNA matches it firmly. For some rows the clone size is stated as once, few or many, or as a class when expanded; others skip it.

CDR3aa: CSARDPSGANTGELFF
CDR3nt: TGCAGTGCTAGAGATCCTAGCGGGGCTAACACCGGGGAGCTGTTTTTT
abundance: .
d_gene: TRBD2
j_gene: TRBJ2-2
v_gene: TRBV20-1

CDR3aa: CAWSAVGRTYEQYF
CDR3nt: TGTGCCTGGAGTGCCGTTGGCAGAACCTACGAGCAGTACTTC
abundance: few
d_gene: .
j_gene: TRBJ2-7
v_gene: TRBV30

CDR3aa: CASGLTYNEQFF
CDR3nt: TGTGCCAGTGGGTTGACCTACAATGAGCAGTTCTTC
abundance: .
d_gene: .
j_gene: TRBJ2-1
v_gene: TRBV2

CDR3aa: CATSAGLGGNEQFF
CDR3nt: TGTGCCACCAGTGCCGGACTAGGAGGCAATGAGCAGTTCTTC
abundance: .
d_gene: TRBD2
j_gene: TRBJ2-1
v_gene: TRBV24-1

CDR3aa: CASRGVLSTDTQYF
CDR3nt: TGTGCCAGCCGAGGGGTTTTGAGCACAGATACGCAGTATTTT
abundance: few
d_gene: .
j_gene: TRBJ2-3
v_gene: TRBV7-9

CDR3aa: CANSLAGGTDTQYF
CDR3nt: TGCGCCAACTCACTAGCGGGGGGAACAGATACGCAGTATTTT
abundance: few
d_gene: TRBD2
j_gene: TRBJ2-3
v_gene: TRBV5-1

CDR3aa: CASSRGQGDTEAFF
CDR3nt: TGTGCCAGCAGTCGCGGACAGGGGGACACTGAAGCTTTCTTT
abundance: .
d_gene: TRBD1
j_gene: TRBJ1-1
v_gene: TRBV7-9

CDR3aa: CASSRSGGGPQETQYF
CDR3nt: TGTGCCAGCAGCCGCAGTGGCGGGGGACCTCAAGAGACCCAGTACTTC
abundance: many
d_gene: TRBD2
j_gene: TRBJ2-5
v_gene: TRBV12-3/TRBV12-4

CDR3aa: CSAFGQTEKLFF
CDR3nt: TGCAGTGCTTTTGGACAGACTGAAAAACTGTTTTTT
abundance: .
d_gene: .
j_gene: TRBJ1-4
v_gene: TRBV20-1

CDR3aa: CASSWDRPTGELFF
CDR3nt: TGCGCCAGCAGCTGGGACAGACCCACCGGGGAGCTGTTTTTT
abundance: few
d_gene: TRBD1
j_gene: TRBJ2-2
v_gene: TRBV5-1

CDR3aa: CASSALGDTYNEQFF
CDR3nt: TGTGCCAGCAGCGCCCTAGGGGACACCTACAATGAGCAGTTCTTC
abundance: few
d_gene: .
j_gene: TRBJ2-1
v_gene: TRBV6-2/TRBV6-3

CDR3aa: CASSSFLFRSSYEQYF
CDR3nt: TGTGCCAGCAGCTCATTCCTCTTCAGGAGCTCCTACGAGCAGTACTTC
abundance: .
d_gene: .
j_gene: TRBJ2-7
v_gene: TRBV27

CDR3aa: CASRVRAGRNTQYF
CDR3nt: TGTGCCAGCAGGGTTCGGGCGGGAAGGAATACGCAGTATTTT
abundance: .
d_gene: .
j_gene: TRBJ2-3
v_gene: TRBV12-3/TRBV12-4

CDR3aa: CSAGRTGGVETQYF
CDR3nt: TGCAGTGCGGGGCGGACAGGGGGTGTGGAGACCCAGTACTTC
abundance: .
d_gene: TRBD1
j_gene: TRBJ2-5
v_gene: TRBV20-1

CDR3aa: CSAIFGNEQFF
CDR3nt: TGCAGTGCTATTTTTGGCAATGAGCAGTTCTTC
abundance: .
d_gene: .
j_gene: TRBJ2-1
v_gene: TRBV20-1

CDR3aa: CASQRGLEEKLFF
CDR3nt: TGTGCCAGCCAGAGAGGGTTGGAAGAAAAACTGTTTTTT
abundance: few
d_gene: .
j_gene: TRBJ1-4
v_gene: TRBV6-6

CDR3aa: CASSLFGNEQFF
CDR3nt: TGTGCCAGCAGTTTATTCGGCAATGAGCAGTTCTTC
abundance: .
d_gene: .
j_gene: TRBJ2-1
v_gene: TRBV12-3/TRBV12-4